The rows below give T cell receptor beta chains drawn from one sample of a study of OX40 agonist ivuxolimab in advanced cancers. Assay used: immunoSEQ multiplex PCR; TCRdb lists only in-frame clones, some missing. The sample includes more than 25,000 clones, 65% to 85% seen only once; the top ten take about 27%. Sequencing was performed on CD4+ or CD8+ T cells sorted from blood, taken in a trial of the OX40 agonist ivuxolimab. Every receptor here comes from an adult with an advanced solid tumor such as melanoma, head and neck, liver or kidney cancer. Both conserved end residues are part of each CDR3.

j_gene: TRBJ1-1; v_gene: TRBV27; CDR3aa: CASRPGTGGFTEAFF
j_gene: TRBJ1-5; v_gene: TRBV21-1; CDR3aa: CASSKEKRQGNQPQHF
j_gene: TRBJ1-2; v_gene: TRBV18; CDR3aa: CASSPPSGGGYTF
j_gene: TRBJ1-1; v_gene: TRBV4-2; CDR3aa: CASSQDPSNAEAFF
j_gene: TRBJ2-7; v_gene: TRBV27; CDR3aa: CASSPLTGYYEQYF
j_gene: TRBJ1-2; v_gene: TRBV5-1; CDR3aa: CASSLRDRGNGYTF
j_gene: TRBJ2-7; v_gene: TRBV5-8; CDR3aa: CASSFADRGGYEQYF
j_gene: TRBJ1-2; v_gene: TRBV25-1; CDR3aa: CASSEVEGYTF
j_gene: TRBJ1-1; v_gene: TRBV4-3; CDR3aa: CASSRRGEAFF
j_gene: TRBJ2-2; v_gene: TRBV7-2; CDR3aa: CASRDEGLAAELRELFF
j_gene: TRBJ1-1; v_gene: TRBV9; CDR3aa: CASSLYRQGVSEAFF
j_gene: TRBJ1-2; v_gene: TRBV29-1; CDR3aa: CSVETPVNYGYTF
j_gene: TRBJ2-1; v_gene: TRBV9; CDR3aa: CASSVWTANEQFF
j_gene: TRBJ2-1; v_gene: TRBV19; CDR3aa: CASSIIGDSYNEQFF
j_gene: TRBJ2-7; v_gene: TRBV11-3; CDR3aa: CASSGRGFYEQYF
j_gene: TRBJ2-3; v_gene: TRBV23-1; CDR3aa: CASSRLTSRGREDTQYF
j_gene: TRBJ1-6; v_gene: TRBV5-3; CDR3aa: CASNLVPGVSPLHF
j_gene: TRBJ2-2; v_gene: TRBV9; CDR3aa: CASSVGGGTNTGELFF
j_gene: TRBJ2-3; v_gene: TRBV6-4; CDR3aa: CASSDSSGRADTQYF
j_gene: TRBJ2-2; v_gene: TRBV9; CDR3aa: CASRDYQGSGELFF
j_gene: TRBJ2-5; v_gene: TRBV10-3; CDR3aa: CATGNGGSQETQYF
j_gene: TRBJ1-4; v_gene: TRBV27; CDR3aa: CASNRGGTNEKLFF
j_gene: TRBJ1-5; v_gene: TRBV12-5; CDR3aa: CASAGGRGPVYSNQPQHF
j_gene: TRBJ1-2; v_gene: TRBV6-5; CDR3aa: CASSYNPPERWYGYTF
j_gene: TRBJ2-7; v_gene: TRBV7-6; CDR3aa: CASSLASSYEQYF
j_gene: TRBJ2-7; v_gene: TRBV10-1; CDR3aa: CASSEGGSYEQYF
j_gene: TRBJ1-1; v_gene: TRBV7-8; CDR3aa: CASSGGLEQINTEAFF